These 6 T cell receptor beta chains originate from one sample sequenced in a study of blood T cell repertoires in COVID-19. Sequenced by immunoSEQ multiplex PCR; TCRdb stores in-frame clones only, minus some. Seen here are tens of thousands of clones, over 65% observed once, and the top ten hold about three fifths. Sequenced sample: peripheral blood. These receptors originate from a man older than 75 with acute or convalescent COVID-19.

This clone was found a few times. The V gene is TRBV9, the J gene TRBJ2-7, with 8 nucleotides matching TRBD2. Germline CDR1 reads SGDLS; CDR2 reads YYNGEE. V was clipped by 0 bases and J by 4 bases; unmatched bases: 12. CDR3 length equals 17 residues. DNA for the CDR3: TGTGCCAGCAGCGTAGACGGGAGTGGTAGCGGGGTTTACGAGCAGTACTTC. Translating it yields CASSVDGSGSGVYEQYF.

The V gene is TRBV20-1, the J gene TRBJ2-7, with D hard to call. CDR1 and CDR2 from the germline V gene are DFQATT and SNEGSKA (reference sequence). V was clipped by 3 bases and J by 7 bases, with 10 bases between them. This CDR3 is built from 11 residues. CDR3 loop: CSASQAREQYF. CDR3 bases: TGCAGTGCTAGTCAAGCGAGGGAGCAGTACTTC.

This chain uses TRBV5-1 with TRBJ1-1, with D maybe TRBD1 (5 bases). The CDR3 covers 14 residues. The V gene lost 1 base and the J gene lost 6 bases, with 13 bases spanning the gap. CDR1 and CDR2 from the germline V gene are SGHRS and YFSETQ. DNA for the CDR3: TGCGCCAGCAGCTTGCAGGGTTTGAGCGCTGAAGCTTTCTTT. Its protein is CASSLQGLSAEAFF.

CDR3 region: CASSQFLQDTQYF. The CDR3 DNA follows: TGTGCCAGCAGCCAATTCCTCCAGGATACGCAGTATTTT. V gene TRBV3-1 (or the pseudogene TRBV3-2) combines with J gene TRBJ2-3, with D unclear. Germline V gene data show CDR1 as LGHDT and CDR2 as YNNKEL (reference sequence). The CDR3 spans 13 residues. Trimming cost V 2 bases and J 6 bases, with 9 bases left between them.

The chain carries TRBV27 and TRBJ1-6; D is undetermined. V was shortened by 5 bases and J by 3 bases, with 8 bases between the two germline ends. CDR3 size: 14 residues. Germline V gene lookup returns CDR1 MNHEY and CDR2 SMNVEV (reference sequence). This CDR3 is CASSTRDYNSPLHF. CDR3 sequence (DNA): TGTGCCAGCAGTACGAGGGACTATAATTCACCCCTCCACTTT.

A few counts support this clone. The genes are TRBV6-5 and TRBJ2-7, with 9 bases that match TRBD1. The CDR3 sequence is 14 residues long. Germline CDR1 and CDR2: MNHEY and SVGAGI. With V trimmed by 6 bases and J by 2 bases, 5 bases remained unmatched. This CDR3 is CASRPGTGTYEQYF. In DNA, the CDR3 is TGTGCCAGCAGACCCGGGACAGGGACCTACGAGCAGTACTTC.